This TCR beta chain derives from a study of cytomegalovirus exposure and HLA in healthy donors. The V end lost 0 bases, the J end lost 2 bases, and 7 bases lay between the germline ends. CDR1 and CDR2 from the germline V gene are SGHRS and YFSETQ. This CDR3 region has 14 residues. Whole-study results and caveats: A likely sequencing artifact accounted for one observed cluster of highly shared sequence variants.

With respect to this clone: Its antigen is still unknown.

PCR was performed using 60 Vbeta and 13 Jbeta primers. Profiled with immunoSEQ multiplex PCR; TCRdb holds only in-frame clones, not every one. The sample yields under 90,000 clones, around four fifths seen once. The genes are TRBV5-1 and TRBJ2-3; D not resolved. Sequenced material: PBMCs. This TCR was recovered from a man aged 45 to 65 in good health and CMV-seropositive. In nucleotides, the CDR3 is TGCGCCAGCAGCTTGGCTAGGATCACAGATACGCAGTATTTT. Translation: CASSLARITDTQYF.